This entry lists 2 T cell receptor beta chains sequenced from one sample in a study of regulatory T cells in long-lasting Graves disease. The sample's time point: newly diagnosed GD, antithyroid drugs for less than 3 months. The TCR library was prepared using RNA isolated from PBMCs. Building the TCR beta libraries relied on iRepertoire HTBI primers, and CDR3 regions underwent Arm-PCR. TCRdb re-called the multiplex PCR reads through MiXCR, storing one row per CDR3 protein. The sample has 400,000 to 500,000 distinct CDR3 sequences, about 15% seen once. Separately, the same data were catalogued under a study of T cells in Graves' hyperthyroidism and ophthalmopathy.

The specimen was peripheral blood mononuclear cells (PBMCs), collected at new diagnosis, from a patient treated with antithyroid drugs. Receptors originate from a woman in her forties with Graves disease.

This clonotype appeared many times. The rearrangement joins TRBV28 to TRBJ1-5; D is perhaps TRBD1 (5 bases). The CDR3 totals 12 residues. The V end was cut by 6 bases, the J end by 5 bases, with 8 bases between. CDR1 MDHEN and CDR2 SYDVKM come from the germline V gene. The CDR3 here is CASRKQDQPQHF. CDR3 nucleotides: TGTGCCAGCAGGAAACAGGATCAGCCCCAGCATTTT.

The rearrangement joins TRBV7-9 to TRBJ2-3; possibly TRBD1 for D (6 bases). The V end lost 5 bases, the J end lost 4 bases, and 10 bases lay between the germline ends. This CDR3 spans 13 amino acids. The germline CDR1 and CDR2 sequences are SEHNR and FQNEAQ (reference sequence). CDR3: CASSPRGPDTQYF. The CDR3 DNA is TGTGCCAGCAGCCCCAGGGGACCAGATACGCAGTATTTT.